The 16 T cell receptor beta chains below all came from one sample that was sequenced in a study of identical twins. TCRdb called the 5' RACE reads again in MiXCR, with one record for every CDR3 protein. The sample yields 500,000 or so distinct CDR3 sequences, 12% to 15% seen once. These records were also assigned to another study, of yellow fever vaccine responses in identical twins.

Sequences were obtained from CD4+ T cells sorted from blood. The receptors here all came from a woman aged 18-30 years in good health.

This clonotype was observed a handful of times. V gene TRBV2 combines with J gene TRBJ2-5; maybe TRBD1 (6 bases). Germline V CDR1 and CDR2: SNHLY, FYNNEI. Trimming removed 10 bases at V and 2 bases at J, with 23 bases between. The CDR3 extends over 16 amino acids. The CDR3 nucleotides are TGTGCCACCAGGAGACGGCCGGGACACACTCAAGAGACCCAGTACTTC. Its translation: CATRRRPGHTQETQYF. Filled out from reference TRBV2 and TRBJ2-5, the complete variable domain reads EPEVTQTPSHQVTQMGQEVILRCVPISNHLYFYWYRQILGQKVEFLVSFYNNEISEKSEIFDDQFSVERPDGSNFTLKIRSTKLEDSAMYFCATRRRPGHTQETQYFGPGTRLLVL.

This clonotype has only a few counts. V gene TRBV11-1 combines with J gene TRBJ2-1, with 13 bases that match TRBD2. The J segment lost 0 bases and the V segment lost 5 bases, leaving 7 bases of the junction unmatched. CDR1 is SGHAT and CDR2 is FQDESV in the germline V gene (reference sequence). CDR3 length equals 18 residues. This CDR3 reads CASSARGLAGVSYNEQFF. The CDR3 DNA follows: TGTGCCAGCAGCGCCCGTGGACTAGCGGGGGTCTCCTACAATGAGCAGTTCTTC.

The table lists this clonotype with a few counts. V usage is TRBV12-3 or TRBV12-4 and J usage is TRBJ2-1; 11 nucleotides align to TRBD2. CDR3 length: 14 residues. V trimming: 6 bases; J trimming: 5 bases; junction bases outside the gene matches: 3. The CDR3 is CASSGTSGHNEQFF. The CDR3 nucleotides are TGTGCCAGCAGCGGGACTAGCGGACACAATGAGCAGTTCTTC.

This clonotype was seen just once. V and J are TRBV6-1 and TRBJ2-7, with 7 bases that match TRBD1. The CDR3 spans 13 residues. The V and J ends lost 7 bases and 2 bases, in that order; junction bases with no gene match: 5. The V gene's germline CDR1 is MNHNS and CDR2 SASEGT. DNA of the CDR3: TGTGCCAGCAATAGGGGGCCTACCTACGAGCAGTACTTC. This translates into CASNRGPTYEQYF.

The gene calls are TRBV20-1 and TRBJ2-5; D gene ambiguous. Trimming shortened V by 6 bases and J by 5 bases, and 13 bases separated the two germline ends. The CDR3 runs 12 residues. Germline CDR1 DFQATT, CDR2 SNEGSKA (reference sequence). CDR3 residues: CSAPDVGETQYF. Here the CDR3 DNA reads TGCAGTGCACCGGACGTTGGGGAGACCCAGTACTTC.

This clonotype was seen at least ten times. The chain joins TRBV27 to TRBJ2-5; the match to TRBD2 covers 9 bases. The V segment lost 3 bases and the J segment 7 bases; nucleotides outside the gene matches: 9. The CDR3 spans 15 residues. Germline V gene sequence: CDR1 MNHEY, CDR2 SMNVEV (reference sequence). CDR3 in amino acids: CASSLAGGPMGTQYF. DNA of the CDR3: TGTGCCAGCAGTTTGGCGGGAGGGCCGATGGGGACCCAGTACTTC.

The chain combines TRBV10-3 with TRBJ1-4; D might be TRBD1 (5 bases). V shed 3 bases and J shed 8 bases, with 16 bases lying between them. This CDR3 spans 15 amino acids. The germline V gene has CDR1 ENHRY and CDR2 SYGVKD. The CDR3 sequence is CAISDSGTVGEKLFF. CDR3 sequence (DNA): TGTGCCATCAGTGACTCCGGGACGGTCGGCGAAAAACTGTTTTTT.

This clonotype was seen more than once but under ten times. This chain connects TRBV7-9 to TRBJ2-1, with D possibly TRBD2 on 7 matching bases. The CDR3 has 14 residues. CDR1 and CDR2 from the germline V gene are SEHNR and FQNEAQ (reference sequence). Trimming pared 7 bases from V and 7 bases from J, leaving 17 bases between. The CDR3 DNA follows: TGTGCCAGCACCAAGGGGGGGCCCCGTAATGAGCAGTTCTTC. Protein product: CASTKGGPRNEQFF.

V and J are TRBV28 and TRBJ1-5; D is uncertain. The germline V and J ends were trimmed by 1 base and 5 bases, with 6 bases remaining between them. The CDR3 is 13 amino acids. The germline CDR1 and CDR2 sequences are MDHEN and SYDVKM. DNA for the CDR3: TGTGCCAGCAGTTTATTAGGCGATCAGCCCCAGCATTTT. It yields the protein CASSLLGDQPQHF.

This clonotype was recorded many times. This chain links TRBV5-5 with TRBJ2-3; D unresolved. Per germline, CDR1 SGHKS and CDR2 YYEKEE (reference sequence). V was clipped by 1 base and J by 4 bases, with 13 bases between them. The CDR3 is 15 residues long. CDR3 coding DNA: TGTGCCAGCAGCTTGCTACAGTCTACTCCAGATACGCAGTATTTT. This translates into CASSLLQSTPDTQYF.

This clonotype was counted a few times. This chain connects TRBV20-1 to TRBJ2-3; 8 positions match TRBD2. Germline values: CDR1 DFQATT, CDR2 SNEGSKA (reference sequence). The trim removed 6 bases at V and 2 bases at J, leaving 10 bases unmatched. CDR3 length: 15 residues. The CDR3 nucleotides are TGCAGTGCCACCTCACTAGCGGACTACACAGATACGCAGTATTTT. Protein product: CSATSLADYTDTQYF.

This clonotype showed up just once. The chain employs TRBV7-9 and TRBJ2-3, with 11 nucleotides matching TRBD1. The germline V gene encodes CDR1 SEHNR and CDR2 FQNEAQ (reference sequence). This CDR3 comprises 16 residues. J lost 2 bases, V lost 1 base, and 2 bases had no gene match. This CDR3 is CASSLGTGGITDTQYF. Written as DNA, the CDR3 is TGTGCCAGCAGCTTAGGGACAGGGGGCATCACAGATACGCAGTATTTT.

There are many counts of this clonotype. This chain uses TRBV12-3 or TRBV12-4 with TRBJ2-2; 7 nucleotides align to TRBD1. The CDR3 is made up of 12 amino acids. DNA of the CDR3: TGTGCAGCACAGGGGTTTATCGGGGAGCTGTTTTTT. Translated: CAAQGFIGELFF.

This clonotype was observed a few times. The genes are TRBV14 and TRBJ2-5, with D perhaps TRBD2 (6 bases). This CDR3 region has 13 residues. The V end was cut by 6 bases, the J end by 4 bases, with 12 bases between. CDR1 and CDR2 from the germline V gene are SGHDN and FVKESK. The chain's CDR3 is CASRPDGGETQYF. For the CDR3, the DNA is TGTGCCAGCAGACCCGACGGGGGAGAGACCCAGTACTTC.

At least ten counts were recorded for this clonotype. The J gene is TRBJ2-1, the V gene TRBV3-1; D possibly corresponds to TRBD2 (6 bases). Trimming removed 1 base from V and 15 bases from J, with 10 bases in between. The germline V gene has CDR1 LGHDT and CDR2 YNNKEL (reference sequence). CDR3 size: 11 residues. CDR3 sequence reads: CASSQGGITFF. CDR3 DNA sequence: TGTGCCAGCAGCCAAGGCGGGATAACGTTCTTC.

In DNA form, the CDR3 reads TGCAGTGCTAACTCCGGGACTAGCGGGCGGAATGAGCAGTTCTTC. Translation gives CSANSGTSGRNEQFF. The chain links TRBV20-1 to TRBJ2-1, with 12 bases that match TRBD2. J was trimmed by 7 bases and V by 4 bases; bases with no gene match: 8. The CDR3 length is 15 residues. Looked up from germline, CDR1 is DFQATT and CDR2 is SNEGSKA (reference sequence).